This passage covers 8 T cell receptor beta chains from one sample sequenced in a study of T cell responses to AZD1222 COVID-19 vaccine. Produced via immunoSEQ multiplex PCR; TCRdb's table is partial and in-frame only. The sample gives about 150,000 clones, 88% of which show up once; around 2.1% is in the top ten. The sequenced sample was peripheral blood, obtained on day 0 of AZD1222 vaccination. These receptors all come from an adult in good health.

The chain couples TRBV19 to TRBJ1-1; maybe TRBD1 (6 bases). Per the germline V gene, CDR1 is LNHDA and CDR2 is SQIVND (reference sequence). The germline V and J ends were trimmed by 3 bases and 5 bases, with 16 bases remaining between them. This CDR3 is 15 amino acids long. This CDR3 is CASSMVLGGGTEAFF. The CDR3 DNA sequence: TGTGCCAGTAGTATGGTCCTCGGGGGCGGAACTGAAGCTTTCTTT.

The gene calls are TRBV3-1 (or the pseudogene TRBV3-2) and TRBJ2-7; 8 bases line up with TRBD1. The CDR3 length is 13 residues. Trimming removed 0 bases from V and 11 bases from J; junction bases left unmatched: 6. Germline CDR1 and CDR2: LGHDT and YNNKEL (reference sequence). The CDR3 spells CASSQEGQVFKYF. In DNA, the CDR3 is TGTGCCAGCAGCCAAGAGGGACAGGTCTTTAAGTACTTC.

About this clone itself: At one of its ends the junction is not consistent with the germline gene, which may arise from a read error. The chain combines TRBV15 with TRBJ2-7, with 8 bases fitting TRBD1. This CDR3 has 15 amino acids. CDR1 is LNHNV and CDR2 is YYDKDF in the germline V gene (reference sequence). CDR3 loop: CATSGDRGRFHEQYF. CDR3 DNA sequence: TGTGCCACCAGCGGAGACAGGGGAAGGTTTCACGAGCAGTACTTC.

The V gene is TRBV29-1, the J gene TRBJ1-2, with 9 positions matching TRBD1. The CDR3 runs 14 residues. The V segment lost 1 base and the J segment 6 bases; nucleotides outside the gene matches: 6. Germline CDR1 is SQVTM and CDR2 is ANQGSEA. In DNA form, the CDR3 reads TGCAGCGTTGAAGGGACAGGGGATAAGAATGGCTACACCTTC. This gives the protein CSVEGTGDKNGYTF.

The chain couples TRBV7-9 to TRBJ1-1; TRBD1 might be the D (5 bases). The CDR3 runs to 15 residues. The V and J ends lost 6 bases and 1 base respectively, with 15 bases between them. Germline CDR1 SEHNR, CDR2 FQNEAQ (reference sequence). The CDR3 nucleotides are TGTGCCAGCAGTCGGGGGTTGACAGAGAACACTGAAGCTTTCTTT. As protein: CASSRGLTENTEAFF.

The chain has TRBV5-1 and TRBJ1-1, with D possibly matching TRBD1 (6 bases). Trimming cost V 5 bases and J 2 bases, with 13 bases left between them. The CDR3 is 14 residues long. CDR1 SGHRS and CDR2 YFSETQ come from the germline V gene. CDR3 amino acids: CASRKDSLNTEAFF. CDR3 DNA sequence: TGCGCCAGCAGAAAGGACAGCCTTAACACTGAAGCTTTCTTT.

This clone appeared once. This chain joins TRBV27 and TRBJ1-1, with D possibly being TRBD1 (6 bases). This CDR3 is 17 amino acids long. V lost 3 bases, J lost 1 base, and 18 bases lay in between. Germline CDR1 reads MNHEY; CDR2 reads SMNVEV (reference sequence). The CDR3 DNA sequence: TGTGCCAGCAGTTTTCAATTTCTGACAGGACCGAACACTGAAGCTTTCTTT. Its protein is CASSFQFLTGPNTEAFF.

The V call is TRBV6-5, the J call TRBJ1-2; D remains ambiguous. Deletions cut 7 bases from V and 0 bases from J, with 12 bases between. The length of the CDR3 is 14 residues. The germline CDR1 and CDR2 sequences are MNHEY and SVGAGI. This CDR3 reads CASKRQGANYGYTF. The CDR3 nucleotides read TGTGCCAGCAAGCGCCAAGGCGCTAACTATGGCTACACCTTC.